This is a list of T cell receptor beta chains from one sample in a study of T-cell memory formation after mild COVID-19. TCRdb used MiXCR to reprocess the 5' RACE reads, holding one entry per CDR3 protein. The repertoire includes about 110,000 distinct CDR3 sequences, 9.5% to 15% of them detected once, and around 25% sits in the top ten. Sequenced material: PBMCs or a T cell subset sorted from them (not recorded which). The origin of the receptors is an adult woman who had mild COVID-19 (a few samples of this study predate the infection). Cell type and time point are not known. The CDR3 runs from the conserved cysteine through the conserved F or W. A D gene is named only where the DNA matches it firmly. Not every row has a clone size; where given, it reads once, few, many or a size class.

DNA	CDR3	size	J	V	D
TGCGCCAGCAGCCAGGGACTAGCGGGGTTGAACACCGGGGAGCTGTTTTTT	CASSQGLAGLNTGELFF	few	TRBJ2-2	TRBV5-1	TRBD2
TGTGCCAGCAGCCAAGGGGGACCCCGCGGGGAGACCCAGTACTTC	CASSQGGPRGETQYF	-	TRBJ2-5	TRBV14	-
TGTGCCAGCAAGAGTCTAGCGGGAGGAGTAAACAATGAGCAGTTCTTC	CASKSLAGGVNNEQFF	few	TRBJ2-1	TRBV27	TRBD2
TGTGCCAGCAGCTTAGGAGGTAGCGGGGGAGCTACCGGGGAGCTGTTTTTT	CASSLGGSGGATGELFF	-	TRBJ2-2	TRBV7-6	TRBD2
TGTGCCAGCAACTGGCCTCCGGTTACCTACAATGAGCAGTTCTTC	CASNWPPVTYNEQFF	-	TRBJ2-1	TRBV2	-
TGTGCCAGCAGCTTAACTGGGGGACGAGAGACCCAGTACTTC	CASSLTGGRETQYF	many	TRBJ2-5	TRBV7-3	-
TGCAGTGCTGGGGTGGAGGGGCCGAACTATGGCTACGCCTTC	CSAGVEGPNYGYAF	once	TRBJ1-2	TRBV20-1	-
TGTGCCAGCAGTCTTAGCGGGAAGTCTTCCTACGATCAGTACTTC	CASSLSGKSSYDQYF	-	TRBJ2-7	TRBV27	TRBD2
TGCGCCAGCAGCCAAGAAATAGCGGGAGGCTCCACCGGGGAGCTGTTTTTT	CASSQEIAGGSTGELFF	few	TRBJ2-2	TRBV4-3	TRBD2
TGTGCCAGCAGCGTATCCTCAGATACGCAGTATTTT	CASSVSSDTQYF	few	TRBJ2-3	TRBV9	-
TGCGCCAGCAGCCATGGACAGGGGCCCTACGAGCAGTACTTC	CASSHGQGPYEQYF	-	TRBJ2-7	TRBV4-3	TRBD1
TGTGCCAGCAGCTTAGACTTACCGAACACCGGGGAGCTGTTTTTT	CASSLDLPNTGELFF	many	TRBJ2-2	TRBV7-6	-
TGTGCCAGCAGCTTAATGGCCTCTAGCTCCTACAATGAGCAGTTCTTC	CASSLMASSSYNEQFF	few	TRBJ2-1	TRBV7-3	-
TGTGCCAGCAGTGGGCCTCCGGGACAGGGATTTGGTGAGCAGTTCTTC	CASSGPPGQGFGEQFF	-	TRBJ2-1	TRBV6-1	TRBD1
TGCAGCGTTGTGGAAGGGACTGAAGCTTTCTTT	CSVVEGTEAFF	-	TRBJ1-1	TRBV29-1	-
TGTGTTGGTGCCGGGGGAGCTGGCAATGAGCAGTTCTTC	CVGAGGAGNEQFF	many	TRBJ2-1	TRBV29-1	-
TGTGCCAGCAGTTTCGCCGACGGGAGGGACGAGCAGTACTTC	CASSFADGRDEQYF	few	TRBJ2-7	TRBV27	TRBD2
TGTGCCAGCAGCCTGACAGGGGACGATGGCTACACCTTC	CASSLTGDDGYTF	-	TRBJ1-2	TRBV7-6	TRBD1
TGCGCCAGCAGCCATTGGGGGGACCCCTACGAGCAGTACTTC	CASSHWGDPYEQYF	few	TRBJ2-7	TRBV4-1	-
TGCAGTGCTGGGGGACAGGGGCGGGATGAGCAGTTCTTC	CSAGGQGRDEQFF	-	TRBJ2-1	TRBV20-1	TRBD1
TGTGCCAGCAGCCCACTAGCGGGGGGAGAGGCAGATACGCAGTATTTT	CASSPLAGGEADTQYF	-	TRBJ2-3	TRBV7-8	TRBD2
TGTGCCAGCAATTCTCCAGGACAGGCCTACAATGAGCAGTTCTTC	CASNSPGQAYNEQFF	-	TRBJ2-1	TRBV9	TRBD1
TGTGCCAGCAGTTACCCGGTGCGCACGTTGGCTAGCGGCTACAATGAGCAGTTCTTC	CASSYPVRTLASGYNEQFF	-	TRBJ2-1	TRBV6-2/TRBV6-3	TRBD2
TGTGCCAGCAGCCTCGGGACAGGAGTCTACAATGAGCAGTTCTTC	CASSLGTGVYNEQFF	-	TRBJ2-1	TRBV14	TRBD1
TGCAGCGTTGAAGAGGGCAGCTACGAGCAGTACTTC	CSVEEGSYEQYF	few	TRBJ2-7	TRBV29-1	-
TGTGCCAGCAGCCTTGTCCTCCTGACCCCTTCTGCCACAGATACGCAGTATTTT	CASSLVLLTPSATDTQYF	many	TRBJ2-3	TRBV7-9	-
TGTGCCAGCCTCGAGGGTGGGGGATATGCAGATACGCAGTATTTT	CASLEGGGYADTQYF	many	TRBJ2-3	TRBV25-1	-
TGTGCCAGCAGTTTACGACTAGCAGACACCGGGGAGCTGTTTTTT	CASSLRLADTGELFF	-	TRBJ2-2	TRBV12-3/TRBV12-4	TRBD2
TGCAGTGCAGAGAACGGGGCGGGTGACAGATATAACACTGAAGCTTTCTTT	CSAENGAGDRYNTEAFF	few	TRBJ1-1	TRBV20-1	-
TGTGCCAGCAGCTTAGATCAAATTGGGACAGCCGGGGAGACCCAGTACTTC	CASSLDQIGTAGETQYF	-	TRBJ2-5	TRBV11-2	TRBD1
TGTGCCAGCAGTCATCGGACAATGACAAGCACAGATACGCAGTATTTT	CASSHRTMTSTDTQYF	few	TRBJ2-3	TRBV12-3/TRBV12-4	-
TGTGCCAGCAGCTCTCGCGGGGGCACTGAAGCTTTCTTT	CASSSRGGTEAFF	few	TRBJ1-1	TRBV7-9	-
TGTGCCAGCAGCCATTTGGCGGGGGTCGACTCCTATAATTCACCCCTCCACTTT	CASSHLAGVDSYNSPLHF	-	TRBJ1-6	TRBV3-1	-
TGTGCCAGCAGTTTAGCCGGGGGCGTAGATACGCAGTATTTT	CASSLAGGVDTQYF	few	TRBJ2-3	TRBV27	-
TGTGCCAGTAGCCACGGGACAGGGACCTACGAGCAGTACTTC	CASSHGTGTYEQYF	-	TRBJ2-7	TRBV19	TRBD1
TGTGCCAGTAGTATGGGTTCTAGAGCGCCGGTCTATGAGCAGTTCTTC	CASSMGSRAPVYEQFF	-	TRBJ2-1	TRBV19	-
TGTGCCAGCAGCTTTTATGGGACAGGGGTTTACAATGAGCAGTTCTTC	CASSFYGTGVYNEQFF	few	TRBJ2-1	TRBV7-3	TRBD1
TGTGCCAGCAGCTCGGAAGCAGGGGGCTACGAGCAGTACTTC	CASSSEAGGYEQYF	few	TRBJ2-7	TRBV5-6	TRBD1
TGTGCCAGCAGTTACTCGAGGGGATACACTGAAGCTTTCTTT	CASSYSRGYTEAFF	-	TRBJ1-1	TRBV6-2/TRBV6-3	-
TGCGCCAGCAGCCAAGATCTCGGTACCTACGAGCAGTACTTC	CASSQDLGTYEQYF	many	TRBJ2-7	TRBV4-3	-
TGTGCCAGCAGTTTACCCCCGAGCGGTCCCGGGGCCAACGTCCTGACTTTC	CASSLPPSGPGANVLTF	many	TRBJ2-6	TRBV12-3/TRBV12-4	-
TGCAGCGTTGGCCTAGCGGGGGCCATTAGCACAGATACGCAGTATTTT	CSVGLAGAISTDTQYF	few	TRBJ2-3	TRBV29-1	TRBD2
TGTGCCACCAGTGATAAGGCGGGAGGTCCAGATACGCAGTATTTT	CATSDKAGGPDTQYF	few	TRBJ2-3	TRBV24-1	TRBD2
TGTGCCAGCAGCGTAGATTCTGGGAACACTGAAGCTTTCTTT	CASSVDSGNTEAFF	few	TRBJ1-1	TRBV9	-
TGTGCCGCTACCGGGACTAGCGGGAGCACAGATACGCAGTATTTT	CAATGTSGSTDTQYF	few	TRBJ2-3	TRBV30	TRBD2
TGTGCCAGCAGTCTCCTCGAACTAGCGGGGGGAACAGATACGCAGTATTTT	CASSLLELAGGTDTQYF	few	TRBJ2-3	TRBV12-3/TRBV12-4	TRBD2